A selection of T cell receptor beta chains follows, all from one sample in a study of OX40 agonist ivuxolimab in advanced cancers. Some clones are missing from TCRdb's copy, which holds only in-frame ones; the method was immunoSEQ multiplex PCR. The sample consists of tens of thousands of clones, about 89% of them appearing once. The sample consisted of CD4+ or CD8+ T cells sorted from blood, taken in a trial of the OX40 agonist ivuxolimab. The receptors come from an adult with an advanced solid tumor such as melanoma, head and neck, liver or kidney cancer. CDR3s include the opening cysteine and the closing phenylalanine or tryptophan. Each record gives: CDR3 length, V gene, D gene, clone size, J gene, CDR3 DNA, CDR3 protein. D genes are given only for firm matches. The listing skips clone size in some rows; elsewhere it reads once, few, many or a size class.

cdr3_length: 16
v_call: TRBV28
d_call: NA
clone_size: NA
j_call: TRBJ2-2
cdr3_nt: TGTGCCAGCAGTTCCGGGGGTTGGGTGGACACCGGGGAGCTGTTTTTT
cdr3_aa: CASSSGGWVDTGELFF

cdr3_length: 11
v_call: TRBV6-1
d_call: NA
clone_size: NA
j_call: TRBJ2-7
cdr3_nt: TGTGCCACGGAGTCCCGACGGGTGGAATACTTC
cdr3_aa: CATESRRVEYF

cdr3_length: 13
v_call: TRBV2
d_call: NA
clone_size: NA
j_call: TRBJ2-7
cdr3_nt: TGTGCCAGCAGCAGGACGGTGTCGACCGAGCAGTACTTC
cdr3_aa: CASSRTVSTEQYF

cdr3_length: 13
v_call: TRBV11-2
d_call: NA
clone_size: NA
j_call: TRBJ1-1
cdr3_nt: TGTGCCAGCAGCTTTGTTGCGGACACTGAAGCTTTCTTT
cdr3_aa: CASSFVADTEAFF

cdr3_length: 15
v_call: TRBV7-9
d_call: TRBD2
clone_size: once
j_call: TRBJ2-1
cdr3_nt: TGTGCCAGCAGCTCCTCCGAGCGGGGGAATAATGAGCAGTTCTTC
cdr3_aa: CASSSSERGNNEQFF

cdr3_length: 16
v_call: TRBV6-1
d_call: NA
clone_size: NA
j_call: TRBJ1-5
cdr3_nt: TGTGCCATCAGTGAGTCCCCCGTAGTGGGCAATCAGCCCCAGCATTTT
cdr3_aa: CAISESPVVGNQPQHF

cdr3_length: 14
v_call: TRBV7-6
d_call: NA
clone_size: NA
j_call: TRBJ2-7
cdr3_nt: TGTGCCAGCAGCTCAGGGACGTCCACCTACGAGCAGTACTTC
cdr3_aa: CASSSGTSTYEQYF

cdr3_length: 14
v_call: TRBV7-6
d_call: TRBD2
clone_size: NA
j_call: TRBJ2-7
cdr3_nt: TGTGCCAGCAGCTTTCGGGGGAGGGTAGACGAGCAGTACTTC
cdr3_aa: CASSFRGRVDEQYF

cdr3_length: 16
v_call: TRBV30
d_call: NA
clone_size: NA
j_call: TRBJ2-1
cdr3_nt: TGTGCCTGGAGTGTACATTCGACTTTTCCCTACAATGAGCAGTTCTTC
cdr3_aa: CAWSVHSTFPYNEQFF

cdr3_length: 15
v_call: TRBV4-1
d_call: NA
clone_size: NA
j_call: TRBJ2-7
cdr3_nt: TGCGCCAGCAGCCAAGATGCCAAGAGCTCCTACGAGCAGTACTTC
cdr3_aa: CASSQDAKSSYEQYF

cdr3_length: 15
v_call: TRBV5-1
d_call: NA
clone_size: NA
j_call: TRBJ2-5
cdr3_nt: TGCGCCAGCAGCACTTCAGGGGTGCGGCAAGAGACCCAGTACTTC
cdr3_aa: CASSTSGVRQETQYF

cdr3_length: 13
v_call: TRBV9
d_call: NA
clone_size: NA
j_call: TRBJ2-5
cdr3_nt: TGTGCCAGCAGCGTGGATCCGGAAGAGACCCAGTACTTC
cdr3_aa: CASSVDPEETQYF

cdr3_length: 15
v_call: TRBV15
d_call: NA
clone_size: NA
j_call: TRBJ1-2
cdr3_nt: TGTGCCACCAGCAGGGGGATGGTCGCCAACTATGGCTACACCTTC
cdr3_aa: CATSRGMVANYGYTF

cdr3_length: 13
v_call: TRBV11-2
d_call: NA
clone_size: NA
j_call: TRBJ1-2
cdr3_nt: TGTGCCAGCAGCTTCGGCACACGGGATGGCTACACCTTC
cdr3_aa: CASSFGTRDGYTF

cdr3_length: 11
v_call: TRBV7-9
d_call: NA
clone_size: NA
j_call: TRBJ1-1
cdr3_nt: TGTGCCAGCCTAACTGGCGCTGAAGCTTTCTTT
cdr3_aa: CASLTGAEAFF

cdr3_length: 15
v_call: TRBV6-5
d_call: TRBD2
clone_size: NA
j_call: TRBJ2-1
cdr3_nt: TGTGCCAGCAGTCCGACTAGCGGGGGTATAAATGAGCAGTTCTTC
cdr3_aa: CASSPTSGGINEQFF

cdr3_length: 13
v_call: TRBV11-2
d_call: NA
clone_size: NA
j_call: TRBJ2-2
cdr3_nt: TGTGCCAGCAGCTTAGTTACCTCCGGGGAGCTGTTTTTT
cdr3_aa: CASSLVTSGELFF

cdr3_length: 15
v_call: TRBV7-9
d_call: NA
clone_size: NA
j_call: TRBJ2-7
cdr3_nt: TGTGCCAGCAGCTTATTAGTATCGGGGGCATGGGAGCAGTACTTC
cdr3_aa: CASSLLVSGAWEQYF

cdr3_length: 15
v_call: TRBV6-5
d_call: TRBD1
clone_size: NA
j_call: TRBJ1-1
cdr3_nt: TGTGCCAGCAGTTACTCCGGGACAGGGACTACTGAAGCTTTCTTT
cdr3_aa: CASSYSGTGTTEAFF

cdr3_length: 15
v_call: TRBV15
d_call: TRBD1
clone_size: NA
j_call: TRBJ2-1
cdr3_nt: TGTGCCACCAGCGAAGGGGGCAAGTCCTACAATGAGCAGTTCTTC
cdr3_aa: CATSEGGKSYNEQFF

cdr3_length: 16
v_call: TRBV6-1
d_call: TRBD2
clone_size: NA
j_call: TRBJ2-7
cdr3_nt: TGTGCCAGCAGTGAAGGGTACGCGGGGGGGTCCTACGAGCAGTACTTC
cdr3_aa: CASSEGYAGGSYEQYF

cdr3_length: 16
v_call: TRBV10-3
d_call: NA
clone_size: NA
j_call: TRBJ1-3
cdr3_nt: TGTGCCATCAGTGGATTGACCGGCTTCTCTGGAAACACCATATATTTT
cdr3_aa: CAISGLTGFSGNTIYF

cdr3_length: 15
v_call: TRBV9
d_call: NA
clone_size: NA
j_call: TRBJ2-3
cdr3_nt: TGTGCCAGCAGCCCTAGGGCTGAATGGGCAGATACGCAGTATTTT
cdr3_aa: CASSPRAEWADTQYF

cdr3_length: 12
v_call: TRBV6-5
d_call: NA
clone_size: NA
j_call: TRBJ2-7
cdr3_nt: TGTGCCAGCAGCCGGGGCACGGACGAGCAGTACTTC
cdr3_aa: CASSRGTDEQYF

cdr3_length: 13
v_call: TRBV5-5
d_call: NA
clone_size: NA
j_call: TRBJ2-7
cdr3_nt: TGTGCCAGCAGCTACGGACTGAACTACGAGCAGTACTTC
cdr3_aa: CASSYGLNYEQYF

cdr3_length: 12
v_call: TRBV13
d_call: NA
clone_size: NA
j_call: TRBJ2-7
cdr3_nt: TGTGCCAGCAGATTACAGGGATACGAGCAGTACTTC
cdr3_aa: CASRLQGYEQYF

cdr3_length: 15
v_call: TRBV19
d_call: TRBD1
clone_size: NA
j_call: TRBJ1-5
cdr3_nt: TGTGCCAGTAGTACTTTACAGGGGTCGGGTCAGCCCCAGCATTTT
cdr3_aa: CASSTLQGSGQPQHF

cdr3_length: 15
v_call: TRBV11-1
d_call: NA
clone_size: NA
j_call: TRBJ2-5
cdr3_nt: TGTGCCAGCAGCTTACCTTCGGACTTTAGGGAGACCCAGTACTTC
cdr3_aa: CASSLPSDFRETQYF

cdr3_length: 14
v_call: TRBV6-5
d_call: NA
clone_size: NA
j_call: TRBJ2-7
cdr3_nt: TGTGCCAGCAGTTACGCGGGCGGCGGCTACGAGCAGTACTTC
cdr3_aa: CASSYAGGGYEQYF

cdr3_length: 16
v_call: TRBV6-1
d_call: NA
clone_size: NA
j_call: TRBJ2-1
cdr3_nt: TGTGCCAGCAGTGAAGATGAAAGTGGGGGCAGGTATGAGCAGTTCTTC
cdr3_aa: CASSEDESGGRYEQFF

cdr3_length: 13
v_call: TRBV27
d_call: TRBD1
clone_size: NA
j_call: TRBJ1-1
cdr3_nt: TGTGCCAGCAGACAGGGGGCGAGCACTGAAGCTTTCTTT
cdr3_aa: CASRQGASTEAFF

cdr3_length: 15
v_call: TRBV19
d_call: NA
clone_size: NA
j_call: TRBJ1-1
cdr3_nt: TGTGCCAGTAGTATAGATCGTACGGGGTTTCGTGGAGCTTTCTTT
cdr3_aa: CASSIDRTGFRGAFF

cdr3_length: 15
v_call: TRBV7-9
d_call: NA
clone_size: NA
j_call: TRBJ2-5
cdr3_nt: TGTGCCAGCAGCCCACCTGGGGGTCCCGGAGAGACCCAGTACTTC
cdr3_aa: CASSPPGGPGETQYF

cdr3_length: 12
v_call: TRBV27
d_call: NA
clone_size: NA
j_call: TRBJ2-5
cdr3_nt: TGTGCCAGCAGTTTTTTCCCAGAGACCCAGTACTTC
cdr3_aa: CASSFFPETQYF

cdr3_length: 13
v_call: TRBV27
d_call: NA
clone_size: NA
j_call: TRBJ1-1
cdr3_nt: TGTGCCAGCAGTTTGGGGCAAAACACTGAAGCTTTCTTT
cdr3_aa: CASSLGQNTEAFF

cdr3_length: 19
v_call: TRBV9
d_call: NA
clone_size: NA
j_call: TRBJ1-2
cdr3_nt: TGTGCCAGCACCAGCGTAAGAAAGGTACTTTCCCCGTCTAACTATGGCTACACCTTC
cdr3_aa: CASTSVRKVLSPSNYGYTF

cdr3_length: 13
v_call: TRBV6-1
d_call: NA
clone_size: NA
j_call: TRBJ1-2
cdr3_nt: TGTGCCAGCAGTTATTCGGGAAGTGATGGCTACACCTTC
cdr3_aa: CASSYSGSDGYTF

cdr3_length: 14
v_call: TRBV4-1
d_call: NA
clone_size: few
j_call: TRBJ1-1
cdr3_nt: TGCGCCAGCAGCCCTCAGCGCTACGGAACTGAAGCTTTCTTT
cdr3_aa: CASSPQRYGTEAFF

cdr3_length: 14
v_call: TRBV28
d_call: NA
clone_size: NA
j_call: TRBJ2-7
cdr3_nt: TGTGCCCGCAGTTGGGGGCCTAGCTCCTACGAGCAGTACTTC
cdr3_aa: CARSWGPSSYEQYF

cdr3_length: 13
v_call: TRBV19
d_call: NA
clone_size: NA
j_call: TRBJ1-2
cdr3_nt: TGTGCCAGTAGTACTGGCCTGAACTATGGCTACACCTTC
cdr3_aa: CASSTGLNYGYTF

cdr3_length: 15
v_call: TRBV5-1
d_call: NA
clone_size: NA
j_call: TRBJ2-3
cdr3_nt: TGCGCCAGCACCTCCTTCGAAGCTAGCACAGATACGCAGTATTTT
cdr3_aa: CASTSFEASTDTQYF

cdr3_length: 14
v_call: TRBV4-1
d_call: TRBD1
clone_size: once
j_call: TRBJ2-7
cdr3_nt: TGCGCCAGCAGCCAAGTTGGACAGGGGTTCGAGCAGTACTTC
cdr3_aa: CASSQVGQGFEQYF

cdr3_length: 16
v_call: TRBV2
d_call: TRBD2
clone_size: NA
j_call: TRBJ2-5
cdr3_nt: TGTGCCAGCAGTGGTCTAGCGGGGGCCGGGGAGGAGACCCAGTACTTC
cdr3_aa: CASSGLAGAGEETQYF

cdr3_length: 15
v_call: TRBV5-6
d_call: NA
clone_size: NA
j_call: TRBJ1-6
cdr3_nt: TGTGCCAGCACCGTGGGCAGGTCCTATAATTCACCCCTCCACTTT
cdr3_aa: CASTVGRSYNSPLHF

cdr3_length: 11
v_call: TRBV29-1
d_call: TRBD1
clone_size: NA
j_call: TRBJ1-4
cdr3_nt: TGCAGCGTGAGACAGGGGGAAAAACTGTTTTTT
cdr3_aa: CSVRQGEKLFF

cdr3_length: 15
v_call: TRBV13
d_call: NA
clone_size: NA
j_call: TRBJ2-1
cdr3_nt: TGTGCCAGCAGCTTAGCCGGGATGGGCTACAATGAGCAGTTCTTC
cdr3_aa: CASSLAGMGYNEQFF

cdr3_length: 13
v_call: TRBV5-1
d_call: NA
clone_size: NA
j_call: TRBJ2-7
cdr3_nt: TGCGCCAGCAGCTTATCGGTGGGGGACGAGCAGTACTTC
cdr3_aa: CASSLSVGDEQYF

cdr3_length: 11
v_call: TRBV27
d_call: NA
clone_size: NA
j_call: TRBJ2-7
cdr3_nt: TGTGCCAGCAGCGGGGGTTACGAGCAGTACTTC
cdr3_aa: CASSGGYEQYF

cdr3_length: 14
v_call: TRBV28
d_call: TRBD1
clone_size: NA
j_call: TRBJ2-7
cdr3_nt: TGTGCCAGCAGTTTCGCAGGGGGCGCGTACGAGCAGTACTTC
cdr3_aa: CASSFAGGAYEQYF

cdr3_length: 12
v_call: TRBV6-1
d_call: NA
clone_size: NA
j_call: TRBJ2-7
cdr3_nt: TGTGCCAGCTCCGGACTTGCCTACGAGCAGTACTTC
cdr3_aa: CASSGLAYEQYF

cdr3_length: 12
v_call: TRBV4-1
d_call: NA
clone_size: NA
j_call: TRBJ2-3
cdr3_nt: TGCGCCAGCAGCCAAGTACCAGATACGCAGTATTTT
cdr3_aa: CASSQVPDTQYF

cdr3_length: 17
v_call: TRBV7-6
d_call: TRBD2
clone_size: once
j_call: TRBJ2-5
cdr3_nt: TGTGCCAGCAGCTGGGGCTTACCAGCGGGGCCCCAAGAGACCCAGTACTTC
cdr3_aa: CASSWGLPAGPQETQYF